The subject of this entry is one T cell receptor (beta chain). The antigen it binds to is not known. Base qualities are not at hand, and no much larger clone is one base apart. The CDR3 regions of human TCRbeta chains were subjected to immunosequencing. The paper's data handling went like this. Repertoire TCRs were checked for matches against a reference library of SARS-CoV-2-specific TCRs that had been generated using the MIRA antigen-specificity platform. Breadth was defined as the fraction of unique TCRs that were SARS-CoV-2-associated. Depth was defined as the fraction of total T cells that were SARS-CoV-2-associated. Each spike-specific TCR was assigned to its reactive spike region and to a CD4 or CD8 class using the MIRA data. Log10-transformed breadth and depth values were compared by one-way ANOVA with Sidak's multiple comparisons tests. The table comes from immuneACCESS by way of TCRdb, which keeps in-frame sequences with V and J called. Part of the clones is missing from these tables; in studies checked, under half for an unresolved V gene and the rest for unknown reasons. D and trimming were read from the DNA, whereas the V and J calls and clone size are those reported in that table. The sample data list 95,000 to 150,000 clones, and around 88% of these were observed just once. Jointly, the top ten make up 4% to 6% of the sample.

Read against the paper, the sample's time point label means: baseline before first vaccination. The vaccinee samples were drawn from two UK trials, COV001 and COV002, one of which was a single-blind randomized controlled phase 2/3 trial testing AZD1222 (ChAdOx1 nCoV-19) in healthy adults. For TCRbeta chain sequencing, PBMC samples were collected from trial participants at day 0 and at day 28 after the second dose. V drops 2 bases and J drops 4 bases, leaving 11 bases in between. The CDR1 and CDR2 encoded by the germline V gene are KGHSH and LQKENI. The CDR3 sequence holds 14 residues, the cysteine and phenylalanine included. CDR3 DNA only is kept here, 42 bases in frame from base 1. The sample comes from a study of T cell responses to AZD1222 COVID-19 vaccine (dated by TCRdb to the early 2020s). Looking at the study overall: AZD1222 recipients whose second dose came at about 4 weeks and those whose second dose came at about 12 weeks were combined into one group, since spike-specific TCR depth and breadth did not differ between the two schedules. A total of 233 trial participants underwent TCR sequencing, of whom around 210 had received two doses of AZD1222 and around 25 had received two doses of the MenACWY control vaccine. Enrollment into the trials was organized by age into subgroups of 18-55, 56-69 and 70-plus years, and those subgroups contained approximately 160, 26 and 62 TCR-sequenced participants, respectively. Broader findings and caveats from the paper: Spike-specific TCR breadth and depth rose significantly after two AZD1222 doses compared with day 0 and with MenACWY recipients. Epitopes outside the regions mutated in the B.1.351 and B.1.1.7 variants were reportedly recognized by nearly half of the unique spike-specific TCRs. Because no day 14 peak-response samples were available, repertoires were characterized only after the peak T cell response. Most participants were white British and females outnumbered males, and the authors suggested that clonal diversity may have been underestimated. CD4 TCRs associated with the vaccine covered the entire spike protein, and the dominant responses were in regions 160-218 and 743-854. Conclusions about previously exposed vaccinees were limited because only six or seven AZD1222 recipients were SARS-CoV-2 seropositive at baseline. The 56-69-year group was small, and its depth increase did not reach significance, likely because of low power.

The sequences come from peripheral blood, collected on day 0 of AZD1222 vaccination. The TCR was taken from an adult in good health. The chain is assembled from TRBV18 and TRBJ1-1, with a tentative D gene TRBD1 over 6 matching bases. The CDR3 reads CASSPGGQGTEAFF. The nucleotides read TGTGCCAGCTCACCAGGGGGGCAGGGCACTGAAGCTTTCTTT.